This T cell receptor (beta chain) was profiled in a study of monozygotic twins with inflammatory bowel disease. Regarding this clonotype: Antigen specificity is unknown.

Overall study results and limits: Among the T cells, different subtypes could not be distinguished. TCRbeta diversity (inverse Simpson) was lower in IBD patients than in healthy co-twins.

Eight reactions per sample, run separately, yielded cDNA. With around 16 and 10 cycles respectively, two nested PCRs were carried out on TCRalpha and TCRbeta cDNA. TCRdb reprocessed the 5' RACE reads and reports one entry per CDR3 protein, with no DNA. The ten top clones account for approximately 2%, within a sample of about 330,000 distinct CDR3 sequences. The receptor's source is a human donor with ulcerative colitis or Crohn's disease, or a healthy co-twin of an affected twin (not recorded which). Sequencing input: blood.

This CDR3 reads CASNRQEGGYTF. This rearrangement joins TRBV6-1 to TRBJ1-2. The germline CDR1 and CDR2 sequences are MNHNS and SASEGT. This CDR3 is 12 amino acids long.